Listed here are 9 T cell receptor beta chains from one sample, sequenced in a study of cytomegalovirus exposure and HLA in healthy donors. In the PCR, 60 Vbeta and 13 Jbeta primers were used. TCRdb's copy holds only in-frame clones and misses some; the assay was immunoSEQ multiplex PCR. The data hold around 200,000 clones, with about four fifths observed a single time. Sequencing was performed on PBMCs. These TCRs come from a woman between 50 and 59 years old in good health and CMV-seropositive.

This chain links TRBV28 with TRBJ1-4; D gene unclear. The length of the CDR3 is 14 residues. The V end lost 3 bases, the J end lost 5 bases, and 10 bases lay between the germline ends. In germline, CDR1 is MDHEN, CDR2 SYDVKM. CDR3 in amino acids: CASSFGGENEKLFF. CDR3 bases: TGTGCCAGCAGTTTCGGCGGGGAAAATGAAAAACTGTTTTTT.

This clone was counted once. This chain uses TRBV6-1 with TRBJ1-2; 10 nucleotides agree with TRBD1. Per germline, CDR1 MNHNS and CDR2 SASEGT. The CDR3 spans 14 residues. The V segment lost 10 bases and the J segment 6 bases; nucleotides outside the gene matches: 11. CDR3: CAIESGTGVNGYTF. The DNA for the CDR3 is TGTGCCATCGAGTCCGGGACAGGGGTGAATGGCTACACCTTC.

The rearrangement joins TRBV2 to TRBJ1-6, with 7 bases identical to TRBD1. CDR3 size: 14 residues. CDR1 and CDR2 from the germline V gene are SNHLY and FYNNEI. The ends lost 5 bases at V and 9 bases at J; junction bases unmatched: 7. CDR3 amino acids: CASSLQGLGSPLHF. The DNA for the CDR3 is TGTGCCAGCAGTCTACAGGGGTTGGGTTCACCCCTCCACTTT.

For the CDR3, the DNA is TGTGCCAGCAGCGTAGATCCGGGGTGGACCGGGGAGCTGTTTTTT. Residues: CASSVDPGWTGELFF. V is TRBV9 and J is TRBJ2-2, with D perhaps matching TRBD2 (5 bases). CDR1 and CDR2 from the germline V gene are SGDLS and YYNGEE. V lost 0 bases to trimming and J lost 5 bases, with 11 bases between them. CDR3 length: 15 amino acids. The complete variable domain, with remaining parts taken from reference TRBV9 and TRBJ2-2, reads DSGVTQTPKHLITATGQRVTLRCSPRSGDLSVYWYQQSLDQGLQFLIQYYNGEERAKGNILERFSAQQFPDLHSELNLSSLELGDSALYFCASSVDPGWTGELFFGEGSRLTVL.

CDR3 sequence reads: CASSPGQGVSPLHF. CDR3 sequence (DNA): TGTGCCAGCAGCCCAGGACAGGGCGTTTCACCCCTCCACTTT. The genes are TRBV7-9 and TRBJ1-6; 8 nucleotides line up with TRBD1. Trimming took 5 bases from V and 9 from J; bases not matched to a gene: 6. This CDR3 has 14 amino acids. Germline lookup yields CDR1 SEHNR and CDR2 FQNEAQ (reference sequence).

J is TRBJ2-1 and V is TRBV29-1; 8 bases map to TRBD1. Germline CDR1 and CDR2: SQVTM and ANQGSEA. The CDR3 is made up of 12 amino acids. Trimming at V came to 6 bases and at J to 8 bases, leaving 6 bases not matched to a gene. The CDR3 DNA is TGCAGCGTCAGGGGGCAGCGCCATGAGCAGTTCTTC. Its translation is CSVRGQRHEQFF.

The chain has TRBV25-1 and TRBJ2-4; a weak D match, TRBD2 (6 bases). Trimming left V 6 bases short and J 3 bases short, with 9 bases between. Germline loops: CDR1 MGHDK, CDR2 SYGVNS. The CDR3 has 13 residues. The CDR3 loop is CASRLGGKNIQYF. The DNA of the CDR3 is TGTGCCAGCAGGTTGGGGGGCAAAAACATTCAGTACTTC.

This clone has only one observation. The chain joins TRBV6-1 to TRBJ1-1, with a tentative D call TRBD1 (6 bases). Germline-derived CDR1 and CDR2 are MNHNS and SASEGT. V gave up 5 bases and J gave up 3 bases, with 10 bases separating them. This CDR3 is 13 amino acids long. CDR3 sequence reads: CASSTQGYTEAFF. The CDR3 nucleotides read TGTGCCAGCAGTACACAGGGATACACTGAAGCTTTCTTT.

A few counts support this clone. The chain has TRBV7-9 and TRBJ1-2, with 7 bases that match TRBD1. From germline, CDR1 is SEHNR and CDR2 FQNEAQ (reference sequence). The CDR3 is 16 amino acids. Trimming took 5 bases from V and 3 from J; bases not matched to a gene: 12. CDR3 sequence (DNA): TGTGCCAGCAGCCACGGGGACAGACTCTACCACTATGGCTACACCTTC. Encoded protein: CASSHGDRLYHYGYTF.